Below, 21 T cell receptor beta chains from the same sample are listed, as sequenced in a study of Graves' ophthalmopathy and Graves' hyperthyroidism. The sequenced template was RNA, covering the TCR beta CDR3 region. HTBI-primed first-round RT-PCR preceded second-round multiplex PCR. TCRdb independently ran MiXCR on the multiplex PCR reads; one entry per CDR3 protein. The sample shows about half a million distinct CDR3 sequences, approximately 15% of them seen only once. Sequenced input: blood. The source is a woman in her thirties with Graves' ophthalmopathy.

This clonotype was found many times. The genes are TRBV6-1 and TRBJ2-7; TRBD2 agrees at 13 bases. The CDR3 sequence is 15 residues long. Losses at the gene ends were 5 bases for V and 3 bases for J; bases not matched to a gene: 4. Germline V gene sequence: CDR1 MNHNS, CDR2 SASEGT. The CDR3 sequence is CASSRGTSGDYEQYF. CDR3 DNA sequence: TGTGCCAGCAGTCGCGGGACTAGCGGGGACTACGAGCAGTACTTC.

A remark on this clonotype: Being one base from a much bigger clone, this may be a read error. The conserved phenylalanine or tryptophan is not found at the CDR3 terminus, so this likely reflects a read error. The rearrangement joins TRBV6-2 or TRBV6-3 to TRBJ2-5; no reliable D call. Trimming cost V 6 bases and J 8 bases, with 10 bases left between them. Per germline, CDR1 MNHEY and CDR2 SVGEGT. The CDR3 is 11 residues long. The CDR3 nucleotides read TGTGCCAGCAGCCCCTCCATAACCCAGTACTAC. Translating it yields CASSPSITQYY.

This clonotype was recorded a few times. The chain uses TRBV19 and TRBJ2-6; D is uncertain. This CDR3 has 13 residues. V dropped 5 bases and J dropped 4 bases, with 6 bases sitting between them. The germline gives CDR1 LNHDA, CDR2 SQIVND (reference sequence). CDR3 residues: CASSLKGANVLTF. The DNA of the CDR3 is TGTGCCAGTAGTTTAAAAGGGGCCAACGTCCTGACTTTC.

This clonotype was seen repeatedly, ten times or more. The J gene is TRBJ2-5, the V gene TRBV7-2; 8 positions match TRBD2. Losses at the gene ends were 5 bases for V and 3 bases for J; bases not matched to a gene: 5. CDR3 length equals 14 residues. From germline, CDR1 is SGHTA and CDR2 FQGNSA. The CDR3 bases are TGTGCCAGCAGCCTGCAGGGACTAGAAGAGACCCAGTACTTC. Its protein is CASSLQGLEETQYF.

The chain uses TRBV6-5 and TRBJ2-7; D tentatively reads TRBD1 or TRBD2 (5 bases each). V was cut by 4 bases and J by 2 bases, with 12 bases left in between. Germline loops: CDR1 MNHEY, CDR2 SVGAGI. This CDR3 spans 14 amino acids. In nucleotides, the CDR3 is TGTGCCAGCAGTTCGGGGCCCCCCCCCTACGAGCAGTACTTC. It translates to CASSSGPPPYEQYF.

This clonotype was recorded many times. The V gene is TRBV27, the J gene TRBJ1-3; D unresolved. From germline, CDR1 is MNHEY and CDR2 SMNVEV (reference sequence). CDR3 length: 15 amino acids. Between the trimmed V and J ends, which lost 3 bases and 0 bases, there was a span of 9 bases. The CDR3 here is CASSLEGPSGNTIYF. The CDR3 DNA is TGTGCCAGCAGTTTGGAGGGTCCCTCTGGAAACACCATATATTTT.

This clonotype was observed many times. The chain has TRBV2 and TRBJ1-2; 11 bases are a match to TRBD1. With V trimmed by 8 bases and J by 4 bases, 3 bases remained unmatched. CDR1 and CDR2 (germline): SNHLY, FYNNEI. This CDR3 is built from 13 residues. CDR3: CASGTGGTYGYTF. The CDR3 bases are TGTGCCAGCGGGACAGGGGGGACCTATGGCTACACCTTC.

The sample holds many counts of this clonotype. This chain uses TRBV6-1 with TRBJ2-7; D tentatively fits TRBD1 or TRBD2 (5 bases each). Germline V gene data show CDR1 as MNHNS and CDR2 as SASEGT. The V end lost 8 bases, the J end lost 1 base, and 9 bases lay between the germline ends. This CDR3 region has 12 residues. The CDR3 is CASVGVSYEQYF. CDR3 sequence (DNA): TGTGCCAGCGTGGGGGTTTCCTACGAGCAGTACTTC.

The genes are TRBV9 and TRBJ2-4; tentative D call: TRBD2 (7 bases). CDR1 is SGDLS and CDR2 is YYNGEE in the germline V gene. The V and J ends lost 3 bases and 7 bases respectively, with 14 bases between them. This CDR3 is built from 14 residues. The CDR3 loop reads CASSEGGTGNIQYF. The CDR3 DNA sequence: TGTGCCAGCAGCGAGGGGGGGACGGGTAACATTCAGTACTTC.

This clonotype was detected only a few times. The rearrangement uses TRBV6-1 and TRBJ2-7; possibly TRBD2 for D (6 bases). The V and J ends lost 3 bases and 2 bases respectively, with 11 bases between them. The CDR3 extends over 14 amino acids. Germline V CDR1 and CDR2: MNHNS, SASEGT. CDR3 coding DNA: TGTGCCAGCAGTGAGGAGGAGGGTCCCTACGAGCAGTACTTC. This codes for CASSEEEGPYEQYF.

In regard to this clonotype: A read error may produce the germline difference seen at one junction end. The chain combines TRBV4-1 with TRBJ1-1; tentative D call: TRBD1 (5 bases). Germline CDR1 MGHRA, CDR2 YSYEKL. This CDR3 contains 15 residues. The CDR3 protein is CASSQDRGYGTEALF. In DNA form, the CDR3 reads TGCGCCAGCAGCCAAGATCGGGGGTACGGCACTGAAGCTCTCTTT.

In its sample, this clonotype was seen many times. This CDR3 is CASSPAFYEQYF. Here the CDR3 DNA reads TGTGCCAGCAGTCCTGCGTTCTACGAGCAGTACTTC. The rearrangement links TRBV28 to TRBJ2-7, with D uncertain. The germline V gene encodes CDR1 MDHEN and CDR2 SYDVKM. V lost 5 bases, J lost 3 bases, and 8 bases lay in between. The CDR3 runs to 12 residues.

V usage is TRBV10-2 and J usage is TRBJ2-7; 7 bases fit TRBD1. The CDR3 length is 14 residues. The J segment lost 2 bases and the V segment lost 7 bases, leaving 8 bases of the junction unmatched. Per the germline V gene, CDR1 is WSHSY and CDR2 is SAAADI. The chain's CDR3 is CASTQRQGTYEQYF. Written as DNA, the CDR3 is TGCGCCAGCACCCAGAGACAGGGCACCTACGAGCAGTACTTC.

The chain recombines TRBV4-2 with TRBJ1-1; no clear D gene. Trimming took off 1 base at V and 6 bases at J, with 15 bases between the two ends. Per germline, CDR1 LGHNA and CDR2 YNFKEQ. The CDR3 length is 15 residues. The CDR3 region has the DNA TGTGCCAGCAGCCAAGGGTTTCAAGGGTCGCCTGAAGCTTTCTTT. Its protein is CASSQGFQGSPEAFF.

This clonotype was counted ten times or more. The CDR3 nucleotides are TGTGCCAGCAGCTTACCGGGACTTCTGGAACGGCAGTACTTC. Amino acids: CASSLPGLLERQYF. The chain carries TRBV11-3 and TRBJ2-7, with D perhaps matching TRBD2 (6 bases). The V end lost 2 bases, the J end lost 9 bases, and 17 bases lay between the germline ends. CDR3 length: 14 amino acids. In germline, CDR1 is SGHNT, CDR2 YENEEA.

This clonotype was seen at least ten times. This rearrangement joins TRBV2 to TRBJ1-1; 9 bases match TRBD1. Trimming took 6 bases from V and 5 from J; bases not matched to a gene: 7. Germline CDR1 reads SNHLY; CDR2 reads FYNNEI. CDR3 length: 14 residues. The CDR3 loop is CASRADRGRTEAFF. CDR3 DNA sequence: TGTGCCAGCAGAGCGGACAGGGGTCGGACTGAAGCTTTCTTT.

This clonotype was detected ten times or more. The V and J genes are TRBV5-6 and TRBJ1-1; D perhaps matches TRBD1 (5 bases). Germline V gene lookup returns CDR1 SGHDT and CDR2 YYEEEE. CDR3 length: 16 residues. Trimming stripped 0 bases from V and 4 bases from J, with 16 bases between. In DNA, the CDR3 is TGTGCCAGCAGCTTGGAGGGCGCGTTGGGGACCACTGAAGCTTTCTTT. Amino acids: CASSLEGALGTTEAFF.

This clonotype was observed at least ten times. A much larger clone differs by one base, so this may be a read error. The gene calls are TRBV27 and TRBJ1-1; D remains ambiguous. Looked up from germline, CDR1 is MNHEY and CDR2 is SMNVEV (reference sequence). The ends were cut back, 10 bases at V and 1 base at J, with 16 bases in the middle. This CDR3 is built from 14 residues. CDR3 residues: CANSPGIENTEAFF. In DNA, the CDR3 is TGTGCCAACAGCCCTGGGATAGAGAACACTGAAGCTTTCTTT.

This sequence joins TRBV3-1 and TRBJ1-6, with 8 bases aligning to TRBD1. V was pared by 5 bases and J by 7 bases, with 16 bases of the junction left unmatched. The CDR3 totals 18 residues. Per germline, CDR1 LGHDT and CDR2 YNNKEL (reference sequence). In DNA, the CDR3 is TGTGCCAGCAGCGACGTAACCGGGACAGGATTGTCCAATTCACCCCTCCACTTT. This translates into CASSDVTGTGLSNSPLHF.

This rearrangement joins TRBV20-1 to TRBJ2-5; D is possibly TRBD1 (5 bases). Germline V gives CDR1 DFQATT, CDR2 SNEGSKA (reference sequence). This CDR3 contains 13 residues. The V end was cut by 2 bases, the J end by 3 bases, with 10 bases between. CDR3 in DNA: TGCAGTGCTAGACGGACAATTAAAGAGACCCAGTACTTC. Translation gives CSARRTIKETQYF.

This clonotype was picked up many times. This sequence joins TRBV6-2 or TRBV6-3 and TRBJ1-6; D gene unclear. Trimming removed 2 bases at V and 8 bases at J, with 13 bases between. This CDR3 is 15 amino acids long. CDR1 is MNHEY and CDR2 is SVGEGT in the germline V gene. This CDR3 is CASSYPDNVHSPLHF. CDR3 coding DNA: TGTGCCAGCAGTTACCCCGACAACGTTCATTCACCCCTCCACTTT.